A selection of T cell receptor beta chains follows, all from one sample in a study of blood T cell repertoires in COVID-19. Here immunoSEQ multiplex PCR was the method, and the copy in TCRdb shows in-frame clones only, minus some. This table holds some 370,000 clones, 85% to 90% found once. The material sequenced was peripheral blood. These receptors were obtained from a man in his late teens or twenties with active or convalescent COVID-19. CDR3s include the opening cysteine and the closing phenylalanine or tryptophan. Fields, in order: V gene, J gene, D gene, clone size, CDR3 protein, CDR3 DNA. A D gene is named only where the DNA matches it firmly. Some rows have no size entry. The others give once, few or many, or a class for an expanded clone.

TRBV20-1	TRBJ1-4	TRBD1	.	CSARGTGAGEKLFF	TGCAGTGCTCGTGGGACAGGGGCAGGGGAAAAACTGTTTTTT
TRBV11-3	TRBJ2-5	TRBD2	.	CASSSVAGSQETQYF	TGTGCCAGCAGCTCGGTAGCGGGTTCCCAAGAGACCCAGTACTTC
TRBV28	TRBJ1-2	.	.	CAARGRSGYGYTF	TGTGCCGCCCGCGGCCGCTCGGGCTATGGCTACACCTTC
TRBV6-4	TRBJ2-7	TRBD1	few	CASSGRGQASYEQYF	TGTGCCAGCAGTGGTAGGGGACAGGCCTCCTACGAGCAGTACTTC
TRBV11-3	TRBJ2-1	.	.	CASSLRLFNEQFF	TGTGCCAGCAGCTTACGTCTCTTTAATGAGCAGTTCTTC
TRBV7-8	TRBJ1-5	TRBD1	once	CASSSVGQGLNQPQHF	TGTGCCAGCAGCTCGGTGGGACAGGGCCTCAATCAGCCCCAGCATTTT
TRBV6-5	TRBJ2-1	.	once	CASSYSIGGVNNEQFF	TGTGCCAGCAGTTACTCGATTGGCGGGGTGAACAATGAGCAGTTCTTC
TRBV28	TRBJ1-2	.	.	CASSLEPYGYTF	TGTGCCAGCAGTTTGGAGCCCTATGGCTACACCTTC
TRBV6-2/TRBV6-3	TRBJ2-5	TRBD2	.	CASSWSQRGQETQYF	TGTGCCAGCAGTTGGTCCCAGCGGGGGCAAGAGACCCAGTACTTC
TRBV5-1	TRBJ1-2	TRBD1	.	CASSNWEQGSGYTF	TGCGCCAGCAGCAACTGGGAACAGGGGTCTGGCTACACCTTC
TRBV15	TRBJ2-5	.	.	CATSRAGTNQETQYF	TGTGCCACCAGCAGAGCCGGGACAAACCAAGAGACCCAGTACTTC
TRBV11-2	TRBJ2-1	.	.	CASSFPGSSYNEQFF	TGTGCCAGCAGCTTCCCGGGATCTAGTTACAATGAGCAGTTCTTC
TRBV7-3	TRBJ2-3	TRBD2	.	CASSSRSGLAGGPRDTQYF	TGTGCCAGCAGCTCGCGTTCGGGACTAGCGGGGGGGCCTCGAGATACGCAGTATTTT
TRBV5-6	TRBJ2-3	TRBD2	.	CASRSGGDTQYF	TGTGCCAGCAGGTCGGGGGGAGATACGCAGTATTTT
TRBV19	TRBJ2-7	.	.	CASSPTGFPYEQYF	TGTGCCAGTAGCCCTACAGGGTTCCCCTACGAGCAGTACTTC
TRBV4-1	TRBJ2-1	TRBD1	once	CASSQEVYQGDNEQFF	TGCGCCAGCAGCCAAGAAGTATATCAGGGGGACAATGAGCAGTTCTTC
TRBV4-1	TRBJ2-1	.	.	CASSPSTLYNEQFF	TGCGCCAGCAGCCCTTCAACTCTCTACAATGAGCAGTTCTTC
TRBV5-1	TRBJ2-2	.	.	CASSPGQTNTGELFF	TGCGCCAGCAGTCCGGGACAAACGAACACCGGGGAGCTGTTTTTT
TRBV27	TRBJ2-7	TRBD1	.	CASRSGTGWNEQYF	TGTGCCAGCAGATCCGGGACAGGGTGGAACGAGCAGTACTTC
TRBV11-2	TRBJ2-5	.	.	CASSLVGRYGGTETQYF	TGTGCCAGCAGCTTAGTAGGGAGGTACGGAGGGACAGAGACCCAGTACTTC
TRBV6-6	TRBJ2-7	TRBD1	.	CASSRKGRDRTYEQYF	TGTGCCAGCAGTCGAAAAGGGCGGGACAGGACCTACGAGCAGTACTTC
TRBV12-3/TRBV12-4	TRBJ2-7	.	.	CASKMADSYEQYF	TGTGCCAGCAAAATGGCCGATTCCTACGAGCAGTACTTC
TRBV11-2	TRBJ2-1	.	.	CASSPGAGSYNEQFF	TGTGCCAGCAGCCCCGGAGCGGGCTCCTACAATGAGCAGTTCTTC
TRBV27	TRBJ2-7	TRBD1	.	CASSSGQEAYEQYF	TGTGCCAGCAGTTCGGGACAGGAGGCCTACGAGCAGTACTTC